A selection of T cell receptor beta chains follows, all from one sample in a study of T cells after somatic rescue of genetic block. Clones were read by immunoSEQ multiplex PCR, and TCRdb kept only the in-frame ones, dropping some. The sample yields tens of thousands of clones, 85% to 90% seen once. Sequencing was carried out using peripheral blood mononuclear cells (PBMCs). The receptors originated from a young woman. The CDR3 runs from the conserved cysteine through the conserved F or W. Each record gives: J gene, V gene, D gene, clone size, CDR3 DNA, CDR3 protein. D genes are given only for firm matches. The listing skips clone size in some rows; elsewhere it reads once, few, many or a size class.

>TRBJ2-7|TRBV28|TRBD1|once
TGTGCCAGCTCATCAGGGGGCCTCTTCGAGCAGTACTTC
CASSSGGLFEQYF
>TRBJ1-1|TRBV18|TRBD1|.
TGTGCCAGCTCACCCCGACAGGGGGTGAGCACTGAAGCTTTCTTT
CASSPRQGVSTEAFF
>TRBJ2-1|TRBV5-1|TRBD2|.
TGCGCCAGCAGCGGGGCGGGAGGGGCTTACAATGAGCAGTTCTTC
CASSGAGGAYNEQFF
>TRBJ1-1|TRBV6-5|TRBD1|.
TGTGCCAGCAGTTACCTACCGGGACAGGGCAACACTGAAGCTTTCTTT
CASSYLPGQGNTEAFF
>TRBJ1-4|TRBV5-5|TRBD1|.
TGTGCCAGCAGCCTGGACAGGGTAGGGGGAAAACTGTTTTTT
CASSLDRVGGKLFF
>TRBJ1-5|TRBV28|.|.
TGTGCCCTCGGAGGGTCCGGTCAGCCCCAGCATTTT
CALGGSGQPQHF
>TRBJ2-7|TRBV5-4|TRBD1|.
TGTGCCAGCAGCGGGGGACAGGGTGCCTCCTACGAGCAGTACTTC
CASSGGQGASYEQYF
>TRBJ2-2|TRBV10-3|TRBD1|.
TGTGCCATCAGTGAGCCGAAACCGGGACAGGGATATACCGGGGAGCTGTTTTTT
CAISEPKPGQGYTGELFF
>TRBJ2-3|TRBV4-1|.|.
TGCGCCAGCAGCCAAGATGGAACAGGTAGTAGCACAGATACGCAGTATTTT
CASSQDGTGSSTDTQYF
>TRBJ1-4|TRBV4-2|.|.
TGTGCCAGCAGCGTAGGGACGGATTATAATGAAAAACTGTTTTTT
CASSVGTDYNEKLFF
>TRBJ1-2|TRBV28|TRBD1|.
TGTGCCAGCAGCCTAGGGAGACAGGGCTTTAACCATGGCTACACCTTC
CASSLGRQGFNHGYTF
>TRBJ1-1|TRBV28|.|.
TGTGCCAGCAGTTTACCGACCACTGAAGCTTTCTTT
CASSLPTTEAFF
>TRBJ2-1|TRBV4-2|.|.
TGTGCCAGCAGCCAAAAGGCGGGAAGTGGAAATGAGCAGTTCTTC
CASSQKAGSGNEQFF
>TRBJ2-1|TRBV27|TRBD2|.
TGTGCCAGCAGTAGGGGACTAGCGGGAGGGAACAATGAGCAGTTCTTC
CASSRGLAGGNNEQFF
>TRBJ2-3|TRBV19|.|once
TGTGCCAGTAGTCCTAGCACAGATACGCAGTATTTT
CASSPSTDTQYF
>TRBJ2-7|TRBV7-9|TRBD2|.
TGTGCCAGCACGGGGGGAGTGGCCTACGAGCAGTACTTC
CASTGGVAYEQYF
>TRBJ1-5|TRBV6-1|.|.
TGTGCCAGCAGATACAGCGTTTATAGCAATCAGCCCCAGCATTTT
CASRYSVYSNQPQHF
>TRBJ1-2|TRBV11-2|.|.
TGTGCCAGCAGTTGGAGGGCAGGATACTATGGCTACACCTTC
CASSWRAGYYGYTF
>TRBJ2-7|TRBV7-9|TRBD1|once
TGTGCCAGCACTGGGACAGGGTTTGCCTACGAGCAGTACTTC
CASTGTGFAYEQYF
>TRBJ2-5|TRBV11-3|.|.
TGTGCCAGCAGTTCGGGACTTGCCCTCCGGGAGACCCAGTACTTC
CASSSGLALRETQYF
>TRBJ2-7|TRBV25-1|TRBD2|.
TGTGCCAGCAGTGTTCCCCGTAGGGGAGGGGTCAACGAGCAGTACTTC
CASSVPRRGGVNEQYF
>TRBJ2-7|TRBV14|TRBD1|.
TGTGCCAGCAGCCAAGGGGACAGGGGAACCTACGAGCAGTACTTC
CASSQGDRGTYEQYF
>TRBJ2-3|TRBV4-3|TRBD1|few
TGCGCCAGCAGCCAAGCGACAGGGGCACCAGATACGCAGTATTTT
CASSQATGAPDTQYF
>TRBJ2-1|TRBV28|.|.
TGTGCCAGCAGTTTAACAGCGGCCCAGCCCCAGGAGTTCTTC
CASSLTAAQPQEFF
>TRBJ2-7|TRBV30|.|.
TGTGCCTGGAGCCCTAGAGCGCCGACTTGGGGCAACGAGCAGTACTTC
CAWSPRAPTWGNEQYF
>TRBJ1-2|TRBV28|.|.
TGTGCCAGCAGCTTTCGAGGTGGCGGCTACACCTTC
CASSFRGGGYTF
>TRBJ2-2|TRBV27|.|.
TGTGCCAGCCAGGGGAACACCGGGGAGCTGTTTTTT
CASQGNTGELFF
>TRBJ1-5|TRBV28|TRBD1|.
TGTGCCAGCAGTTTATATCAGGGGGCGACCAGCAATCAGCCCCAGCATTTT
CASSLYQGATSNQPQHF
>TRBJ2-5|TRBV2|.|.
TGTGCCAGCAGTGAACCAGGGATGGAGACCCAGTACTTC
CASSEPGMETQYF
>TRBJ2-1|TRBV5-6|TRBD2|.
TGTGCCAGCAGCTCCTGGGGAATCAGCGGGAGAGTCTATGAGCAGTTCTTC
CASSSWGISGRVYEQFF
>TRBJ2-1|TRBV25-1|TRBD2|.
TGTGCCAGCAGGGGACTAGCGGGAAAGGGTGAGCAGTTCTTC
CASRGLAGKGEQFF
>TRBJ2-7|TRBV19|TRBD2|.
TGTGCCAGTACCCTAGGCGGTCTAGCGGGAAGCGAGCAGTACTTC
CASTLGGLAGSEQYF
>TRBJ2-7|TRBV28|.|.
TGTGCCAGCAGTACTCAGCTTGACGAGCAGTACTTC
CASSTQLDEQYF
>TRBJ1-2|TRBV6-1|.|few
TGTGCCAGCAGTGAAGGGGAAACTGGCTACACCTTC
CASSEGETGYTF
>TRBJ2-7|TRBV5-1|.|.
TGCGCCAGCAGCTTTTATCGCTTGCCCTCCTACGAGCAGTACTTC
CASSFYRLPSYEQYF
>TRBJ2-7|TRBV21-1|.|.
TGTGCCAGCAGCAGTCTCCCTCCCCACTACGAGCAGTACTTC
CASSSLPPHYEQYF
>TRBJ2-7|TRBV6-5|TRBD2|.
TGTGCCAGCAGCCCGGGACTAGCGGGAGACTACGAGCAGTACTTC
CASSPGLAGDYEQYF
>TRBJ1-1|TRBV7-3|.|.
TGTGCCAGCAGCGCGGGGATGGGCACTGAAGCTTTCTTT
CASSAGMGTEAFF
>TRBJ2-2|TRBV28|TRBD2|.
TGTGCCAGCAGTCCCCCGGGGGGGACCACCGGGGAGCTGTTTTTT
CASSPPGGTTGELFF
>TRBJ2-1|TRBV7-8|TRBD2|.
TGTGCCAGCAGCTCCGGACTAGCGGGACCCTACAATGAGCAGTTCTTC
CASSSGLAGPYNEQFF
>TRBJ1-5|TRBV2|.|.
TGTGCCAGCAGGGGGGGGGTTCAGCCCCAGCATTTT
CASRGGVQPQHF
>TRBJ2-2|TRBV4-2|.|.
TGTGCCAGCAGCCAAGGGGACGGGGAGCTGTTTTTT
CASSQGDGELFF
>TRBJ2-1|TRBV4-1|TRBD2|few
TGCGCCAGCAGCCTTTCTAGCGGGGACAATGAGCAGTTCTTC
CASSLSSGDNEQFF
>TRBJ2-1|TRBV9|TRBD1|.
TGTGCCAGCAGCGTATTAATGGGGACAGGACTTTGGAGTTTGGGTCGTGAGCAGTTCTTC
CASSVLMGTGLWSLGREQFF
>TRBJ2-7|TRBV5-5|.|.
TGTGCCAGCAGCTTGGGACAGCAACCAGAGTTGTTGTACTTC
CASSLGQQPELLYF
>TRBJ2-7|TRBV7-9|.|.
TGTGCCAGCAGCTCATCAGGCGAGCAGTACTTC
CASSSSGEQYF
>TRBJ2-7|TRBV5-4|TRBD1|.
TGTGCCAGCAGCAGACAGGGAACCTCCTACGAGCAGTACTTC
CASSRQGTSYEQYF
>TRBJ1-5|TRBV10-3|.|.
TGTGCCATCAGTGAGTCAAGGAGCAATCAGCCCCAGCATTTT
CAISESRSNQPQHF
>TRBJ1-4|TRBV4-2|TRBD1|.
TGTGCCAGCAGCCAAGTGGCGCGACAGGGCATATCTAATGAAAAACTGTTTTTT
CASSQVARQGISNEKLFF
>TRBJ2-1|TRBV19|.|.
TGTGCCAGTAGTTCTCGGTGGGAGTGGTTCTTC
CASSSRWEWFF
>TRBJ2-7|TRBV11-2|TRBD2|.
TGTGCCAGCAGCTGGACTAGCGGCCCCTACGAGCAGTACTTC
CASSWTSGPYEQYF
>TRBJ1-1|TRBV7-9|TRBD1|.
TGTGCCAGCAGCGACAGGGGGCGGTTCACTGAAGCTTTCTTT
CASSDRGRFTEAFF
>TRBJ2-7|TRBV29-1|TRBD1|.
TGCAGCGTTGGGCAGTTCCGGGACAGGGGGCTTTTCCACGAGCAGTACTTC
CSVGQFRDRGLFHEQYF
>TRBJ1-3|TRBV28|.|.
TGTGCCAGCAGTTTACTACAGGTCCACGGAAACACCATATATTTT
CASSLLQVHGNTIYF
>TRBJ1-2|TRBV5-4|.|few
TGTGCCAGCCGGGCCGCATCCAATGGCTACACCTTC
CASRAASNGYTF
>TRBJ1-5|TRBV18|.|.
TGTGCCAGCTCACCACAAAAATTGACAGGCCCAGAGCCCCAGCATTTT
CASSPQKLTGPEPQHF
>TRBJ2-5|TRBV11-2|.|.
TGTGCCAGCAGCTTAGATCGTTCTTTAGGGGAAGAGACCCAGTACTTC
CASSLDRSLGEETQYF